A few counts support the clone carrying this T cell receptor beta chain. Antigen: not known. The data were obtained in a study of beta chain features in type 1 diabetes. The study, taken as a whole, reports: Reads derived from cDNA could over-represent cells showing high TCR expression. For patients, the naive, central memory and Treg TCRB repertoires appeared more alike than for healthy donors. Insertion counts at VDJ junctions were lower in type 1 diabetes patients, who also showed more deletions there.

Reverse transcription of all isolated RNA meant that expressed TCRB transcripts were sequenced. TCRdb keeps only in-frame clones here, not all; method: immunoSEQ multiplex PCR. The table shows about 270,000 clones, with roughly 13% occurring only once. Losses at the gene ends were 4 bases for V and 4 bases for J; bases not matched to a gene: 4. Germline V gene sequence: CDR1 MNHNY, CDR2 SVGAGI (reference sequence). The CDR3 runs 14 residues. This receptor was identified in a woman in her thirties or forties in good health. This sequence joins TRBV6-6 and TRBJ2-7, with 10 bases matching TRBD1. The material sequenced was naive CD4+ T cells from blood. The CDR3 region has the DNA TGTGCCAGCAGTTTGCGACAGGGGGCATACGAGCAGTACTTC. It specifies CASSLRQGAYEQYF.